This T cell receptor (beta chain) was found in a study of T cells expressing NK-cell markers. Study as a whole: Seven sequenced donors out of eight were HCMV-seropositive, one seronegative. General study points: Once again these clonotypes came out on top in the CD3+CD56-NKG2C+ fraction of several donors.

Germline CDR1 is LGHDT and CDR2 is YNNKEL (reference sequence). The CDR3 is made up of 14 amino acids. Synthesis of TCR beta cDNA relied on 5'RACE template switching carrying UMIs. TCRdb processed the 5' RACE reads again and assigns one entry to each CDR3 protein, with no DNA. The specimen's table records 300,000 to 500,000 distinct CDR3 sequences. In the case of this clonotype: No antigen is known for it.

The chain recombines TRBV3-1 with TRBJ1-2. The TCR sequence derives from a woman aged 45-65 years in good health. Sequenced: blood T cells: a sorted CD56 or NKG2C T cell subset, CD4+ or CD8+ T cells, or bulk PBMC T cells (not recorded which). The CDR3 loop is CASSQDRSRFGYTF.